This T cell receptor (beta chain) was recovered during a study of CD8+ T cells in alopecia areata. In the study overall: Percent of scalp involved defined treated patients' severity scores. Study results and limitations: Higher clonality and more expanded CD8+ clones appeared in lesional than normal scalp.

RNA extraction and reverse transcription yielded cDNA as sequencing template. The assay was immunoSEQ multiplex PCR, and TCRdb's table has in-frame clones only and misses some. In the table there are 150,000 to 250,000 clones, roughly 50% of which are singletons. In germline, CDR1 is GTSNPN, CDR2 SVGIG (reference sequence). Trimming left V 3 bases short and J 6 bases short, with 14 bases between. This CDR3 spans 14 amino acids. The treatment denotes: oral pan-JAK inhibitor, 5-10 mg twice daily. As regards this clone: Its antigen is undetermined.

This sample comprised CD4+ T cells sorted from blood, obtained at week 24, from a patient treated with tofacitinib. The V and J genes are TRBV30 and TRBJ1-4; D is perhaps TRBD1 (6 bases). The TCR sequence derives from a human donor with alopecia areata. The CDR3 loop reads CAWRLQGIDEKLFF. The CDR3 bases are TGTGCCTGGAGGCTACAGGGTATTGATGAAAAACTGTTTTTT.